The clone carrying this T cell receptor (beta chain) was counted once. This entry is derived from a study of blood T cell repertoires in COVID-19. Study at large: Acute and convalescent COVID-19 samples came from the United States, Italy and Spain. From T cells, B-cell-depleted T cells, or PBMCs came the material, which was cDNA or gDNA.

Methods used by the authors: Estimated nucleated cell counts came from reference gene primer amplification. Repertoires were generated with immunoSEQ multiplex PCR, while TCRdb's copy carries only in-frame clones and drops some. V and J calls and clone size come straight from that table; D and trimming were deduced from the DNA. Here the sample spans under 70,000 clones, around 87% being singletons. This TCR was recovered from a man between 60 and 75 years old with active COVID-19. Sequencing was carried out using peripheral blood.

CDR3: CASSDGFRGYTF. For the CDR3, the DNA is TGTGCCAGCAGTGACGGGTTCAGAGGCTACACCTTC. The rearrangement joins TRBV2 to TRBJ1-2, with unresolved D. The germline V gene has CDR1 SNHLY and CDR2 FYNNEI. The CDR3 sequence is 12 residues long. V was pared by 3 bases and J by 8 bases, with 10 bases between.